Below are 18 T cell receptor beta chains sequenced from a single sample in a study of PD-1 blockade in classical Hodgkin lymphoma. Each and every patient relapsed after autologous stem cell transplantation, and patients got differing brentuximab vedotin exposure. The table came from immunoSEQ multiplex PCR; TCRdb's copy has only in-frame clones and leaves some out. The sample has tens of thousands of clones; almost 85% are singletons. The input for sequencing was peripheral blood mononuclear cells (PBMCs), taken before the second cycle of nivolumab. The receptors shown here come from a human donor with classical Hodgkin lymphoma.

This clone turned up a few times. This chain joins TRBV6-5 and TRBJ1-5; tentative D call: TRBD1 (5 bases). V was pared by 9 bases and J by 4 bases, with 19 bases between. The CDR3 is 15 residues long. Looked up from germline, CDR1 is MNHEY and CDR2 is SVGAGI. In nucleotides, the CDR3 is TGTGCCAGGTCGCCGGGACTTACAGCGAATCAGCCCCAGCATTTT. Encoded protein: CARSPGLTANQPQHF.

The V and J genes are TRBV7-9 and TRBJ2-1; D is uncertain. CDR3 length equals 17 residues. Trimming shortened V by 5 bases and J by 1 base, and 18 bases separated the two germline ends. In germline, CDR1 is SEHNR, CDR2 FQNEAQ (reference sequence). CDR3 DNA: TGTGCCAGCAGCGAAGCGACTTCACCTTGGTCCTACAATGAGCAGTTCTTC. Translated, it gives CASSEATSPWSYNEQFF.

The sample holds one count of this clone. V usage is TRBV2 and J usage is TRBJ1-5; a weak D match, TRBD1 (6 bases). Germline CDR1 and CDR2: SNHLY and FYNNEI. V dropped 4 bases and J dropped 1 base, with 14 bases sitting between them. This CDR3 spans 16 amino acids. The CDR3 is CASSATGRGSNQPQHF. CDR3 DNA: TGTGCCAGCAGTGCTACAGGGAGGGGAAGCAATCAGCCCCAGCATTTT. Using reference TRBV2 and TRBJ1-5 for the parts outside the CDR3, the full variable domain is EPEVTQTPSHQVTQMGQEVILRCVPISNHLYFYWYRQILGQKVEFLVSFYNNEISEKSEIFDDQFSVERPDGSNFTLKIRSTKLEDSAMYFCASSATGRGSNQPQHFGDGTRLSIL.

The chain couples TRBV18 to TRBJ1-5, with 7 positions matching TRBD1. Unmatched junction bases numbered 3, after V lost 3 bases and J lost 4 bases. Germline V gene data show CDR1 as KGHSH and CDR2 as LQKENI. The CDR3 totals 14 residues. CDR3 sequence reads: CASSPTGVNQPQHF. CDR3 bases: TGTGCCAGCTCACCCACAGGGGTTAATCAGCCCCAGCATTTT.

The DNA for the CDR3 is TGCAGCGTTAATGACAGGGGGGAGACCCAGTACTTC. This sequence encodes CSVNDRGETQYF. The chain joins TRBV29-1 to TRBJ2-5, with 9 bases aligning to TRBD1. Germline values: CDR1 SQVTM, CDR2 ANQGSEA. V dropped 5 bases and J dropped 5; count of bases not matched to a gene: 3. The CDR3 sequence is 12 residues long.

The chain has TRBV27 and TRBJ2-3; 8 nucleotides agree with TRBD2. The V gene's germline CDR1 is MNHEY and CDR2 SMNVEV (reference sequence). The CDR3 consists of 14 residues. V shed 6 bases and J 1 base; nucleotides not matched to a gene: 3. The CDR3 here is CASSTGGRTDTQYF. For the CDR3, the DNA is TGTGCCAGCAGCACGGGGGGGCGCACAGATACGCAGTATTTT.

DNA of the CDR3: TGCAGCGTTGAACCGGCTCGGGGTCAGCCCCAGCATTTT. It specifies CSVEPARGQPQHF. The V call is TRBV29-1, the J call TRBJ1-5; D gene ambiguous. Deletions cut 2 bases from V and 6 bases from J, with 11 bases between. The CDR3 consists of 13 residues. The germline CDR1 and CDR2 sequences are SQVTM and ANQGSEA.

The chain is built from TRBV27 and TRBJ1-1; D is ambiguous. Germline V lookup: CDR1 MNHEY, CDR2 SMNVEV (reference sequence). V lost 2 bases and J lost 4, with 11 bases in between. The CDR3 runs to 14 residues. CDR3 sequence reads: CASSLGRGVTEAFF. CDR3 nucleotide sequence: TGTGCCAGCAGTTTAGGTCGGGGAGTCACTGAAGCTTTCTTT.

The chain couples TRBV5-6 to TRBJ2-3, with D tentatively TRBD2 (5 bases). The germline CDR1 and CDR2 sequences are SGHDT and YYEEEE. Trimming stripped 4 bases from V and 3 bases from J, with 12 bases between. This CDR3 spans 14 amino acids. The DNA for the CDR3 is TGTGCCAGCAGCCCCGGGAAGGGAACAGATACGCAGTATTTT. Amino acid sequence: CASSPGKGTDTQYF.

The rearrangement links TRBV18 to TRBJ2-7; D unclear. The CDR3 totals 14 residues. The germline gives CDR1 KGHSH, CDR2 LQKENI. The V and J ends lost 1 base and 2 bases respectively, with 9 bases between them. Here the CDR3 DNA reads TGTGCCAGCTCACCACGTGGCCTGACCTACGAGCAGTACTTC. It is translated as CASSPRGLTYEQYF.

This clone came up a few times. The V call is TRBV13, the J call TRBJ1-6; no definite D call. V dropped 7 bases and J dropped 7 bases, with 11 bases sitting between them. The CDR3 length is 13 residues. Germline CDR1 reads PRHDT; CDR2 reads FYEKMQ (reference sequence). The CDR3 reads CASTPERNSPLHF. The CDR3 nucleotides read TGTGCCAGCACGCCCGAAAGGAATTCACCCCTCCACTTT.

J is TRBJ2-5 and V is TRBV7-9; D call uncertain. This CDR3 has 13 amino acids. From germline, CDR1 is SEHNR and CDR2 FQNEAQ (reference sequence). V lost 0 bases and J 10 bases, leaving 12 bases between the germline ends. The CDR3 DNA is TGTGCCAGCAGCTTAGCCCGTGAGGATAGCCAGTACTTC. Encoded protein: CASSLAREDSQYF. Full variable domain (rest looked up from reference TRBV7-9 and TRBJ2-5): DTGVSQNPRHKITKRGQNVTFRCDPISEHNRLYWYRQTLGQGPEFLTYFQNEAQLEKSRLLSDRFSAERPKGSFSTLEIQRTEQGDSAMYLCASSLAREDSQYFGPGTRLLVL.

The V and J genes are TRBV10-1 and TRBJ2-3, with D uncertain. Germline V gene lookup returns CDR1 WNHNN and CDR2 SYGVQD (reference sequence). V lost 2 bases, J lost 5 bases, and 17 bases lay in between. This CDR3 is 16 amino acids long. The CDR3 DNA sequence: TGCGCCAGCAGTGAGCCCCAGAGTGGGGTAGTAGATACGCAGTATTTT. Translated: CASSEPQSGVVDTQYF.

V and J are TRBV18 and TRBJ2-7; D not resolved. The V and J ends lost 8 bases and 6 bases respectively, with 17 bases between them. The CDR3 length is 13 residues. CDR1 is KGHSH, CDR2 LQKENI, per germline. This CDR3 reads CASTNTQESEQYF. DNA for the CDR3: TGTGCCAGCACTAACACCCAGGAGAGCGAGCAGTACTTC.

This clone was recorded once. This rearrangement joins TRBV27 to TRBJ1-2; D is unresolved. This CDR3 has 13 residues. Trimming pared 3 bases from V and 8 bases from J, leaving 13 bases between. CDR1 and CDR2 (germline): MNHEY, SMNVEV (reference sequence). CDR3 in amino acids: CASSFLKDGGYTF. CDR3 nucleotides: TGTGCCAGCAGTTTCCTAAAGGATGGAGGCTACACCTTC.

A note on this clone: A junction boundary mismatches the germline segment, possibly from a read error. The chain joins TRBV6-4 to TRBJ2-7, with 9 bases lining up with TRBD1. The CDR3 is made up of 15 amino acids. Germline CDR1 is MRHNA and CDR2 is SNTAGT. For the CDR3, the DNA is TGTGTCAGCAGTCCCCGCGGGACAGGGTCCTACGAGCAGTACTTC. This translates into CVSSPRGTGSYEQYF.

The chain employs TRBV28 and TRBJ2-3, with D perhaps being TRBD1 or TRBD2 (5 bases each). CDR1 and CDR2 (germline): MDHEN, SYDVKM. The CDR3 spans 16 residues. Trimming pared 7 bases from V and 0 bases from J, leaving 17 bases between. CDR3 DNA: TGTGCCAGCAACACGGGGCAGGGTACTAGCACAGATACGCAGTATTTT. Translation gives CASNTGQGTSTDTQYF. Using reference TRBV28 and TRBJ2-3 for the parts outside the CDR3, the full variable domain is DVKVTQSSRYLVKRTGEKVFLECVQDMDHENMFWYRQDPGLGLRLIYFSYDVKMKEKGDIPEGYSVSREKKERFSLILESASTNQTSMYLCASNTGQGTSTDTQYFGPGTRLTVL.

The CDR3 DNA is TGCGCCAGCAGCTTATCTGGGAATAATTCACCCCTCCACTTT. Residues: CASSLSGNNSPLHF. V and J are TRBV5-1 and TRBJ1-6; D gene unclear. Germline V lookup: CDR1 SGHRS, CDR2 YFSETQ. Trimming cost V 2 bases and J 5 bases, with 8 bases left between them. The CDR3 totals 14 residues.